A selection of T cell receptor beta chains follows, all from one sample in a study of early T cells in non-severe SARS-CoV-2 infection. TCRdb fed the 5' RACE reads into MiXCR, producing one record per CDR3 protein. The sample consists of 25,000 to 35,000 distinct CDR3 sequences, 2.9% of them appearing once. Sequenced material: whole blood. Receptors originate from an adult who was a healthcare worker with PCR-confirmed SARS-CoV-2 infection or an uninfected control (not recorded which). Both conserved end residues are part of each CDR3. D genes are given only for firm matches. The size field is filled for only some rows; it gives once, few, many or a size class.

CSARRWPEDNEQFF,TGCAGTGCTAGACGCTGGCCGGAAGACAATGAGCAGTTCTTC,many,TRBV20-1,NA,TRBJ2-1
CASSFHEDRDTDTQYF,TGCGCCAGCAGCTTTCATGAGGACAGGGACACAGATACGCAGTATTTT,many,TRBV5-1,TRBD1,TRBJ2-3
CASSFSIRDTQYF,TGTGCCAGCAGCTTTAGCATACGGGATACGCAGTATTTT,many,TRBV7-3,NA,TRBJ2-3
CAISEEEGAEQFF,TGTGCCATCAGTGAAGAGGAGGGGGCTGAGCAGTTCTTC,many,TRBV10-3,NA,TRBJ2-1
CATGAGQSVNTGELFF,TGTGCCACCGGCGCCGGACAGAGCGTGAACACCGGGGAGCTGTTTTTT,NA,TRBV24-1,NA,TRBJ2-2
CASSLDLRSNEQFF,TGTGCCAGCAGCTTGGACCTCCGGAGCAATGAGCAGTTCTTC,many,TRBV5-5,NA,TRBJ2-1
CAWIWGQGADYGYTF,TGTGCCTGGATTTGGGGACAGGGGGCCGACTATGGCTACACCTTC,many,TRBV30,TRBD1,TRBJ1-2
CSAPRLAGEDTQYF,TGCAGTGCGCCTAGACTAGCGGGGGAAGATACGCAGTATTTT,many,TRBV20-1,TRBD2,TRBJ2-3
CSAMDIGTGSYGYTF,TGCAGTGCTATGGATATAGGGACAGGGTCTTATGGCTACACCTTC,many,TRBV20-1,TRBD1,TRBJ1-2
CASSESGIQPQHF,TGTGCCAGCAGTGAATCTGGGATCCAGCCCCAGCATTTT,few,TRBV25-1,NA,TRBJ1-5
CASSPQGHEQFF,TGTGCCAGCTCACCACAGGGTCATGAGCAGTTCTTC,medium-sized,TRBV18,NA,TRBJ2-1
CATSRGALGGYTGELFF,TGTGCCACCAGCAGAGGCGCACTAGGAGGGTACACCGGGGAGCTGTTTTTT,few,TRBV15,NA,TRBJ2-2
CAISPGSVETQYF,TGTGCCATCAGCCCCGGTTCGGTTGAGACCCAGTACTTC,medium-sized,TRBV10-3,NA,TRBJ2-5
CASSVVQNTEAFF,TGTGCCAGCAGCGTAGTCCAGAACACTGAAGCTTTCTTT,NA,TRBV9,NA,TRBJ1-1
CASSSQQGAAEAFF,TGTGCCAGCAGCTCACAACAGGGGGCCGCTGAAGCTTTCTTT,many,TRBV7-9,TRBD1,TRBJ1-1
CASSFAAGKVEQFF,TGTGCCAGCAGCTTCGCAGCGGGGAAAGTTGAGCAGTTCTTC,many,TRBV7-3,TRBD2,TRBJ2-1
CASSRAGPTGELFF,TGTGCCAGCAGCCGGGCCGGGCCCACCGGGGAGCTGTTTTTT,few,TRBV7-6,NA,TRBJ2-2